This T cell receptor beta chain was sequenced in a study of blood T cell repertoires in COVID-19. On the study more broadly: T cells, B-cell-depleted T cells, or PBMCs supplied cDNA or gDNA.

This clone was seen only a few times. Sequenced by immunoSEQ multiplex PCR; TCRdb stores in-frame clones only, minus some. The sample records approximately 75,000 clones, roughly 86% being singletons. The sample consisted of peripheral blood. The source of this sequence is a man aged 45 to 65 with acute or convalescent COVID-19.

The CDR3 protein is CASSRAGGPGNEQFF. In nucleotides, the CDR3 is TGTGCCAGTAGTAGAGCGGGGGGGCCTGGGAATGAGCAGTTCTTC. V gene TRBV19 combines with J gene TRBJ2-1, with TRBD2 matching 10 bases. Looked up from germline, CDR1 is LNHDA and CDR2 is SQIVND (reference sequence). This CDR3 is built from 15 residues. With 4 bases clipped from V and 7 bases from J, the junction kept 7 bases outside the gene matches.